This T cell receptor (beta chain) stems from a study of CD8 T cells in ankylosing spondylitis. Broader study findings: In ankylosing spondylitis patients, matched synovial fluid reportedly showed significant enrichment of disease-linked clones. Several highly homologous variants made up a TCR beta motif, and this motif appeared characteristic of ankylosing spondylitis blood.

The table lists this clonotype with many counts. Antigen unknown. TCRdb re-derived calls from the 5' RACE reads in MiXCR, one entry per CDR3 protein. There are about 140,000 distinct CDR3 sequences in the sample; around a third occur only once, and around 6.2% lies in the top ten. V shed 4 bases, J shed 4 bases, and the junction held 9 bases outside the gene matches. The CDR3 contains 16 residues. CDR1 and CDR2 (germline): SGDLS, YYNGEE. Sequencing was done on a sample of synovial fluid, either unsorted or a sorted T cell fraction (not recorded which). The chain couples TRBV9 to TRBJ2-3, with 10 bases aligning to TRBD2. This TCR came from a male donor with ankylosing spondylitis. CDR3 coding DNA: TGTGCCAGCAGCTCCAGAGCGGGGGGGCCATCAGATACGCAGTATTTT. It is translated as CASSSRAGGPSDTQYF. The whole variable domain, remainder taken from reference TRBV9 and TRBJ2-3, is DSGVTQTPKHLITATGQRVTLRCSPRSGDLSVYWYQQSLDQGLQFLIQYYNGEERAKGNILERFSAQQFPDLHSELNLSSLELGDSALYFCASSSRAGGPSDTQYFGPGTRLTVL.